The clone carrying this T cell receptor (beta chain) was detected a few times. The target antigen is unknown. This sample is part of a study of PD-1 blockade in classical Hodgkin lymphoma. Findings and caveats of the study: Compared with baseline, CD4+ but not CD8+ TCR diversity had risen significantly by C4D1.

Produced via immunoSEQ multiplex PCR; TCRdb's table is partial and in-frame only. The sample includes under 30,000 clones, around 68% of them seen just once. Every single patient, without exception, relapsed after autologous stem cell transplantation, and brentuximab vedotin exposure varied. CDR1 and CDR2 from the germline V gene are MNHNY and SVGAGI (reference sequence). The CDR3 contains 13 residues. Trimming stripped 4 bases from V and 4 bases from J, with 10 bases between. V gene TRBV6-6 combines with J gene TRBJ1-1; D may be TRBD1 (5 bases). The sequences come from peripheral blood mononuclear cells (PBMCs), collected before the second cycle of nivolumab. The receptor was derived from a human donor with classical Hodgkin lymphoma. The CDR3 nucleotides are TGTGCCAGCAGTTTTGAAGGGGTCACTGAAGCTTTCTTT. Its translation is CASSFEGVTEAFF.